Following are 25 T cell receptor beta chains from one sample sequenced in a study of blood T cell repertoires in COVID-19. Sequenced by immunoSEQ multiplex PCR; TCRdb stores in-frame clones only, minus some. The sample carries 300,000 or so clones, 85% to 90% recorded once. The sample was peripheral blood. These receptors came from a woman aged 40 to 49 with acute or convalescent COVID-19.

The chain recombines TRBV5-1 with TRBJ2-7; 8 bases match TRBD1. The CDR3 totals 13 residues. From germline, CDR1 is SGHRS and CDR2 YFSETQ. J lost 4 bases, V lost 4 bases, and 4 bases had no gene match. CDR3 bases: TGCGCCAGCAGCCTCCGGACAGGGTACGAGCAGTACGTC. Translated: CASSLRTGYEQYV.

The J gene is TRBJ1-5, the V gene TRBV12-5; D remains ambiguous. V was clipped by 1 base and J by 6 bases, with 4 bases between them. The CDR3 contains 12 residues. Per germline, CDR1 LGHNT and CDR2 FRNRAP. The CDR3 region has the DNA TGTGCTAGTGGTTTGGACGGTCAGCCCCAGCATTTT. Residues: CASGLDGQPQHF.

The rearrangement links TRBV13 to TRBJ2-7, with TRBD1 as a possible D gene (6 bases). Per the germline V gene, CDR1 is PRHDT and CDR2 is FYEKMQ (reference sequence). V lost 2 bases and J lost 4, with 9 bases in between. The CDR3 loop spans 13 amino acids. This chain's CDR3 is CASSLIGQYEQYV. In DNA, the CDR3 is TGTGCCAGCAGCTTAATCGGACAGTACGAGCAGTACGTC.

The chain is built from TRBV11-1 and TRBJ1-6; possible D gene TRBD1, 5 bases. V lost 5 bases to trimming and J lost 14 bases, with 16 bases between them. This CDR3 has 13 residues. Per the germline V gene, CDR1 is SGHAT and CDR2 is FQDESV (reference sequence). The CDR3 here is CASSLVGGRALHF. The DNA for the CDR3 is TGTGCCAGCAGCCTAGTGGGAGGCAGGGCCCTCCACTTT.

As for this clone: A read error may produce the germline difference seen at one junction end. The chain carries TRBV7-9 and TRBJ1-1; TRBD1 matches 10 bases. The germline V gene encodes CDR1 SEHNR and CDR2 FQNEAQ (reference sequence). The CDR3 consists of 12 residues. The CDR3 DNA sequence: TGTGCCAGCAGCTTCGACAGGGGGCTTGGTCTCTTT. It yields the protein CASSFDRGLGLF.

J is TRBJ2-7 and V is TRBV6-2 or TRBV6-3; D perhaps matches TRBD2 (5 bases). V was shortened by 2 bases and J by 6 bases, with 8 bases between the two germline ends. There are 12 residues in the CDR3. Germline CDR1 and CDR2: MNHEY and SVGEGT. For the CDR3, the DNA is TGTGCCAGCAGTTACGGGAGTTCCGAGCAGTACGTC. Its translation: CASSYGSSEQYV.

This chain connects TRBV11-2 to TRBJ1-2; a weak D match, TRBD1 (5 bases). With 0 bases removed from V and 4 bases from J, the gap between germline ends came to 18 bases. This CDR3 comprises 17 residues. CDR1 is SGHAT and CDR2 is FQNNGV in the germline V gene. The CDR3 region has the DNA TGTGCCAGCAGCTTAGATCGGGTGGGGGAGGGGAGCTATGGCTACACCTTC. Translating it yields CASSLDRVGEGSYGYTF.

This chain links TRBV5-4 with TRBJ1-1, with 7 positions matching TRBD1. Germline CDR1 reads SGHNT; CDR2 reads YYREEE (reference sequence). Trimming at V came to 0 bases and at J to 12 bases, leaving 8 bases not matched to a gene. The CDR3 extends over 13 amino acids. In DNA form, the CDR3 reads TGTGCCAGCAGCTTGGAAGGGGGCCTGACATCTTTCTTT. Translated: CASSLEGGLTSFF.

The rearrangement joins TRBV13 to TRBJ1-6, with D perhaps matching TRBD1 (6 bases). Trimming took off 4 bases at V and 1 base at J, with 8 bases between the two ends. This CDR3 contains 15 residues. In germline, CDR1 is PRHDT, CDR2 FYEKMQ (reference sequence). The CDR3 reads CASSSRGSYNSPLHF. The CDR3 DNA is TGTGCCAGCAGCTCCAGGGGTTCCTATAATTCACCCCTCCACTTT.

The table lists this clone with a count of one. The chain has TRBV11-2 and TRBJ1-6; D perhaps matches TRBD1 (5 bases). V gave up 3 bases and J gave up 5 bases, with 11 bases separating them. The germline V gene encodes CDR1 SGHAT and CDR2 FQNNGV. The CDR3 runs to 15 residues. The CDR3 loop reads CASSFSGYDNSPLHF. The CDR3 DNA sequence: TGTGCCAGCAGCTTTTCAGGGTACGATAATTCACCCCTCCACTTT.

The V call is TRBV9, the J call TRBJ2-1; 8 nucleotides match TRBD2. Per germline, CDR1 SGDLS and CDR2 YYNGEE. The CDR3 runs to 16 residues. V was clipped by 4 bases and J by 4 bases; unmatched bases: 10. The CDR3 loop reads CASSPYRGGRYNEQFF. In nucleotides, the CDR3 is TGTGCCAGCAGCCCCTACCGGGGGGGACGGTACAATGAGCAGTTCTTC.

The CDR3 is CASSSSGGAGTGELFF. The CDR3 nucleotides read TGTGCCAGCAGCTCTAGCGGGGGGGCCGGCACCGGGGAGCTGTTTTTT. V and J are TRBV6-2 or TRBV6-3 and TRBJ2-2; 12 nucleotides match TRBD2. The germline CDR1 and CDR2 sequences are MNHEY and SVGEGT. This CDR3 contains 16 residues. V lost 6 bases, J lost 4 bases, and 6 bases stayed unmatched.

This chain joins TRBV2 and TRBJ1-5, with 8 nucleotides matching TRBD1. J lost 8 bases, V lost 5 bases, and 8 bases had no gene match. CDR1 and CDR2 (germline): SNHLY, FYNNEI. The CDR3 totals 14 residues. This CDR3 is CASSRTGRVEPQHF. The DNA of the CDR3 is TGTGCCAGCAGTCGGACAGGGAGAGTTGAGCCCCAGCATTTT.

This chain's CDR3 is CASTTRRGENTIYF. The CDR3 DNA is TGTGCCAGTACCACACGACGGGGGGAAAACACCATATATTTT. The J gene is TRBJ1-3, the V gene TRBV19, with D tentatively TRBD1 (5 bases). Germline V gene data show CDR1 as LNHDA and CDR2 as SQIVND (reference sequence). V lost 7 bases to trimming and J lost 6 bases, with 16 bases between them. CDR3 length equals 14 residues.

This clone appeared a single time. The chain recombines TRBV11-2 with TRBJ2-1, with 10 bases fitting TRBD1. This CDR3 contains 17 residues. Germline values: CDR1 SGHAT, CDR2 FQNNGV. V lost 5 bases, J lost 7 bases, and 14 bases stayed unmatched. As DNA, the CDR3 is TGTGCCAGCAGCACCAACCCGGGGACAGGGGTTAGGAATGAGCAGTTCTTC. Protein sequence: CASSTNPGTGVRNEQFF.

The chain links TRBV7-2 to TRBJ1-1; 8 positions agree with TRBD1. The V gene's germline CDR1 is SGHTA and CDR2 FQGNSA. CDR3 size: 13 residues. V shed 4 bases and J 4 bases; nucleotides not matched to a gene: 2. The CDR3 DNA reads TGTGCCAGCAGCTATGACAGGGGCACTGAAGCTTTCTTT. Translated: CASSYDRGTEAFF.

Here the CDR3 reads CSVEGRDGNTEAFF. The DNA for the CDR3 is TGCAGCGTTGAAGGGCGGGACGGAAACACTGAAGCTTTCTTT. The chain uses TRBV29-1 and TRBJ1-1; weak D call: TRBD1 (5 bases). Germline CDR1 is SQVTM and CDR2 is ANQGSEA. The CDR3 consists of 14 residues. The V and J ends lost 1 base and 2 bases respectively, with 11 bases between them.

The DNA for the CDR3 is TGTGCCAGCAGCTTAGCCAGCGGGCGTACCGGGTTCTTC. Amino acid sequence: CASSLASGRTGFF. The rearrangement links TRBV7-8 to TRBJ2-1; maybe TRBD2 (6 bases). The germline V gene has CDR1 SGHVS and CDR2 FQNEAQ. This CDR3 contains 13 residues. Trimming took 0 bases from V and 15 from J, leaving 15 bases between them.

This chain uses TRBV30 with TRBJ2-5; no definite D call. Deletions cut 0 bases from V and 7 bases from J, with 9 bases between. This CDR3 region has 12 residues. CDR1 is GTSNPN and CDR2 is SVGIG in the germline V gene (reference sequence). The CDR3 loop reads CAWSVVSGTQYF. CDR3 DNA sequence: TGTGCCTGGAGTGTAGTCTCAGGGACCCAGTACTTC.

CDR3 in DNA: TGTGCCAGTAGTGCAGGACAGGGTGCCCAAGGGCGCTATGGCTACACCTTC. The encoded protein is CASSAGQGAQGRYGYTF. The chain has TRBV19 and TRBJ1-2; 8 nucleotides match TRBD1. Looked up from germline, CDR1 is LNHDA and CDR2 is SQIVND (reference sequence). The CDR3 runs to 17 residues. J lost 4 bases, V lost 5 bases, and 15 bases had no gene match.

This rearrangement joins TRBV19 to TRBJ1-4; D is unresolved. The CDR3 covers 15 residues. Germline V gene lookup returns CDR1 LNHDA and CDR2 SQIVND (reference sequence). V lost 2 bases and J lost 4, with 11 bases in between. The CDR3 nucleotides are TGTGCCAGTAGTATACGAGGGAAGCTTAATGAAAAACTGTTTTTT. Translation: CASSIRGKLNEKLFF. The full variable domain, rest sourced from reference TRBV19 and TRBJ1-4, is DGGITQSPKYLFRKEGQNVTLSCEQNLNHDAMYWYRQDPGQGLRLIYYSQIVNDFQKGDIAEGYSVSREKKESFPLTVTSAQKNPTAFYLCASSIRGKLNEKLFFGSGTQLSVL.

The chain joins TRBV6-5 to TRBJ2-2; TRBD1 aligns across 9 bases. The CDR3 loop spans 14 amino acids. With V trimmed by 7 bases and J by 7 bases, 7 bases remained unmatched. Germline assignment: CDR1 MNHEY and CDR2 SVGAGI. The CDR3 here is CASNPGQGNGELFF. CDR3 sequence (DNA): TGTGCCAGCAATCCGGGACAGGGTAACGGGGAGCTGTTTTTT.

This chain uses TRBV7-2 with TRBJ2-1, with 11 bases lining up with TRBD2. After removal of 3 bases from V and 0 bases from J, the junction contained 10 bases not matched to a gene. The CDR3 consists of 19 residues. Germline-derived CDR1 and CDR2 are SGHTA and FQGNSA. The DNA for the CDR3 is TGTGCCAGCAGCTTCGGGGCTAGCGGGGGGCATAGCTCCTACAATGAGCAGTTCTTC. It is translated as CASSFGASGGHSSYNEQFF.

This chain connects TRBV4-1 to TRBJ2-1; D is unclear. The CDR3 runs 14 residues. CDR1 and CDR2 (germline): MGHRA, YSYEKL. The V and J ends lost 4 bases and 6 bases respectively, with 13 bases between them. The CDR3 coding sequence is TGCGCCAGCAGCCGAACCCAACTTGGCAATGAGCAGTTCTTC. This codes for CASSRTQLGNEQFF.

The rearrangement links TRBV12-3 or TRBV12-4 to TRBJ1-1; possibly TRBD1 for D (5 bases). Trimming stripped 5 bases from V and 0 bases from J, with 7 bases between. The CDR3 length is 13 residues. The CDR3 DNA sequence: TGTGCCAGCAGTGGACACTTGAACACTGAAGCTTTCTTT. Protein product: CASSGHLNTEAFF.